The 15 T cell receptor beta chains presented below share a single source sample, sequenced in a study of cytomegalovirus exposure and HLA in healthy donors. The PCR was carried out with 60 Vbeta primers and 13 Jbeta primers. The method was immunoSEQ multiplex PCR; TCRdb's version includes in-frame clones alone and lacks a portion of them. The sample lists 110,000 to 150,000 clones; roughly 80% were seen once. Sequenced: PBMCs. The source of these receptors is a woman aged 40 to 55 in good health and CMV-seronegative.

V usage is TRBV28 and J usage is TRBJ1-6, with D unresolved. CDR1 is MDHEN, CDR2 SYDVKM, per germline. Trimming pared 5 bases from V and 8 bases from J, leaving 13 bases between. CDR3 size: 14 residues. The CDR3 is CASSGAPNYSPLHF. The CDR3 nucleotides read TGTGCCAGCAGTGGAGCCCCCAATTATTCACCCCTCCACTTT.

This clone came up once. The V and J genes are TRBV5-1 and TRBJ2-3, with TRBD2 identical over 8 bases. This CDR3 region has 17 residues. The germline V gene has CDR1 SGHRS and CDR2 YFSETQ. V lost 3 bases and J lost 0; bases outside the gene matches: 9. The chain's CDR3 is CASSSKTSASSTDTQYF. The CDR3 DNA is TGCGCCAGCAGCTCAAAGACTAGCGCCTCTAGCACAGATACGCAGTATTTT.

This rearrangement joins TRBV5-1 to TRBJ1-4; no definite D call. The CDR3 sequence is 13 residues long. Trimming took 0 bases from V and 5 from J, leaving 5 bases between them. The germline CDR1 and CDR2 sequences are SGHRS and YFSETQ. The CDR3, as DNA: TGCGCCAGCAGCTTGGGCGGAAATGAAAAACTGTTTTTT. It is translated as CASSLGGNEKLFF.

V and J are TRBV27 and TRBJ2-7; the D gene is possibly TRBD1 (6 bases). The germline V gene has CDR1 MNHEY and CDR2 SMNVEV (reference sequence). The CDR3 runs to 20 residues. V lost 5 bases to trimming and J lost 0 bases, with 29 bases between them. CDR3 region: CASSNFPRGALGPGSYEQYF. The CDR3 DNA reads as TGTGCCAGCAGTAACTTTCCCAGGGGCGCCTTGGGACCGGGCTCCTACGAGCAGTACTTC.

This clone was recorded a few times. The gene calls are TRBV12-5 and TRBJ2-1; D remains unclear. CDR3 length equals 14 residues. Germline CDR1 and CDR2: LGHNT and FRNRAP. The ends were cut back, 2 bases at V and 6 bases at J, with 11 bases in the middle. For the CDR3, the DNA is TGTGCTAGTGGTTTGAAAGCTAGGTTCAATGAGCAGTTCTTC. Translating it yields CASGLKARFNEQFF.

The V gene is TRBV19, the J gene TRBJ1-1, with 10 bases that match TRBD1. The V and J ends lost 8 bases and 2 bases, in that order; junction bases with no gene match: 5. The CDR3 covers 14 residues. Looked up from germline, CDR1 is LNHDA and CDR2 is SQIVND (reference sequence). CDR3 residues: CASRGTGVNTEAFF. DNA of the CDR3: TGTGCCAGTCGTGGGACAGGGGTAAACACTGAAGCTTTCTTT.

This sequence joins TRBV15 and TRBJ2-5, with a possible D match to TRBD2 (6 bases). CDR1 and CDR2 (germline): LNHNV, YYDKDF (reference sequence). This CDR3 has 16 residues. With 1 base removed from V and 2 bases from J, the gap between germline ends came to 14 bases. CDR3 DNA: TGTGCCACCAGCAGAGGGACCGGGGGAATACAAGAGACCCAGTACTTC. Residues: CATSRGTGGIQETQYF. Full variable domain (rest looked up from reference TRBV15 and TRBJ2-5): DAMVIQNPRYQVTQFGKPVTLSCSQTLNHNVMYWYQQKSSQAPKLLFHYYDKDFNNEADTPDNFQSRRPNTSFCFLDIRSPGLGDTAMYLCATSRGTGGIQETQYFGPGTRLLVL.

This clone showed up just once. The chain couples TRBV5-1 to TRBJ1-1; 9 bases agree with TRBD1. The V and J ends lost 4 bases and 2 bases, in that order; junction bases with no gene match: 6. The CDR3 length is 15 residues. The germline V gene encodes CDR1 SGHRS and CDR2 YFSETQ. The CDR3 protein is CASSPGQGINTEAFF. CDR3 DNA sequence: TGCGCCAGCAGCCCCGGACAGGGGATAAACACTGAAGCTTTCTTT.

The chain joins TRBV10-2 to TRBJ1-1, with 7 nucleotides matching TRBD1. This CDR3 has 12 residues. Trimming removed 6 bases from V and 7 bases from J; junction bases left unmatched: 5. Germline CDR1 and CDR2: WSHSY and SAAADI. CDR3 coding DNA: TGCGCCAGCAGAGATGGGGACAGTGAAGCTTTCTTT. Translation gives CASRDGDSEAFF.

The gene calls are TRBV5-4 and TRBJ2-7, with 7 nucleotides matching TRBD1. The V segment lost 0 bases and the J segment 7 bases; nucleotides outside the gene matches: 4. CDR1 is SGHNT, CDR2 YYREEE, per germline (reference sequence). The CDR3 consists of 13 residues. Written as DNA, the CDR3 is TGTGCCAGCAGCTTGGCAAACAGGGGAGAGCAGTACTTC. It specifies CASSLANRGEQYF.

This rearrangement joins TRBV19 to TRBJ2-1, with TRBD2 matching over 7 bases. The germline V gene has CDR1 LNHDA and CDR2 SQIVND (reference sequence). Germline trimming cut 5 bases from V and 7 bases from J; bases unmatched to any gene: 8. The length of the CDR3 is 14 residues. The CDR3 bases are TGTGCCAGTAGTGGCCGGGACTATCGAAATGAGCAGTTCTTC. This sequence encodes CASSGRDYRNEQFF.

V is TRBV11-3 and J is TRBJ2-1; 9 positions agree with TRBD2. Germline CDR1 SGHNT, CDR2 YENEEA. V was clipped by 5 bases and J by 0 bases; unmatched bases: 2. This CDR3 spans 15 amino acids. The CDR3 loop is CASSVTSGSYNEQFF. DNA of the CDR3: TGTGCCAGCAGCGTGACTAGCGGCTCCTACAATGAGCAGTTCTTC.

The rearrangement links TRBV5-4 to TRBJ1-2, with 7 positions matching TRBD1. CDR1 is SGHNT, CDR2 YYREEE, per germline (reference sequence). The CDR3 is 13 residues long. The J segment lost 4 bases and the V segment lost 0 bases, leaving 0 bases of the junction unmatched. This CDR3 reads CASSLAGGYGYTF. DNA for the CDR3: TGTGCCAGCAGCTTGGCAGGGGGCTATGGCTACACCTTC.

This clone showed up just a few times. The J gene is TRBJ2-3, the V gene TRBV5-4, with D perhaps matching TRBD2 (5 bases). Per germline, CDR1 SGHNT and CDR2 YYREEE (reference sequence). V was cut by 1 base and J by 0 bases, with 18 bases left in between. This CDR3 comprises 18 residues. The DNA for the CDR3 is TGTGCCAGCAGCTTGATCGGGAAGCCCCTACCGAGCACAGATACGCAGTATTTT. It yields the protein CASSLIGKPLPSTDTQYF.

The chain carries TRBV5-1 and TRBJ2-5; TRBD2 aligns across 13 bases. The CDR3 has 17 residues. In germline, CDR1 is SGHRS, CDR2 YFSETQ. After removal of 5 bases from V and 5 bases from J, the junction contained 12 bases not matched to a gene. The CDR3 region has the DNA TGCGCCAGCAGATCAGGACTAGCGGGGGCCGCGGGTGAGACCCAGTACTTC. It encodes CASRSGLAGAAGETQYF.